This TCR beta chain was observed in a study of blood T cell repertoires in COVID-19. TCRdb keeps only in-frame clones here, not all; method: immunoSEQ multiplex PCR. Of 75,000 to 100,000 clones detected, about four fifths appear once; the ten largest clones hold approximately 10%. Per germline, CDR1 MGHRA and CDR2 YSYEKL. Trimming removed 1 base from V and 3 bases from J; junction bases left unmatched: 1. This CDR3 has 14 residues. The sequence derives from a woman of 80 years or more with acute or convalescent COVID-19. Sequenced: peripheral blood. The V and J genes are TRBV4-1 and TRBJ2-3; 7 nucleotides match TRBD2. CDR3 protein: CASSQGGGTDTQYF. Here the CDR3 DNA reads TGCGCCAGCAGCCAAGGGGGGGGAACAGATACGCAGTATTTT.